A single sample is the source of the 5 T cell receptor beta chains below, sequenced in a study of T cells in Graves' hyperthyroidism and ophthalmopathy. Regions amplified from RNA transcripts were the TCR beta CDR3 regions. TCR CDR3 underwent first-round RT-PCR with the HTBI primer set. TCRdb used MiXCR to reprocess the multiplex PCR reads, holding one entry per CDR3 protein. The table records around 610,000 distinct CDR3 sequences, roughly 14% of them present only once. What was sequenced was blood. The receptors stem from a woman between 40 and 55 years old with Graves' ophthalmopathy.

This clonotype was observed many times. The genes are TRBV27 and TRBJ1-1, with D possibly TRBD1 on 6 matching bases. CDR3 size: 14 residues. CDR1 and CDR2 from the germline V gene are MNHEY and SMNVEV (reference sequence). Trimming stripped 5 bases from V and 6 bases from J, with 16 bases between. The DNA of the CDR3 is TGTGCCAGCAGTAACCTACCCAAGGGGGCTGAAGCTTTCTTT. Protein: CASSNLPKGAEAFF.

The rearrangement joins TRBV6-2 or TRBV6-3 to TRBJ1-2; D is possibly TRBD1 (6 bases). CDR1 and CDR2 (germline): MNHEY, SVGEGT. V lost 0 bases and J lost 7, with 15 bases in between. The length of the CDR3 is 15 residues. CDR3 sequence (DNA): TGTGCCAGCAGTTACTCCCCACAGGGCTCGGGTGGCTACACCTTC. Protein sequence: CASSYSPQGSGGYTF.

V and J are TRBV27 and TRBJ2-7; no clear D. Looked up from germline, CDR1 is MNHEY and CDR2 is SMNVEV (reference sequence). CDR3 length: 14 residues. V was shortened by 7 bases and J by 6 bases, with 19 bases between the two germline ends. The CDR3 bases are TGTGCCAGCACTCGCACCACCGGAATAGGCGAGCAGTACTTC. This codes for CASTRTTGIGEQYF.

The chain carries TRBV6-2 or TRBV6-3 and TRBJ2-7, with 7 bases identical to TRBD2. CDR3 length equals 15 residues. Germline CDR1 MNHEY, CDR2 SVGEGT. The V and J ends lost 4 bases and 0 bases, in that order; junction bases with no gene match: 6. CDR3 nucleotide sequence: TGTGCCAGCAGTTCCTCGCGACTAGCCTCCTACGAGCAGTACTTC. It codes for CASSSSRLASYEQYF.

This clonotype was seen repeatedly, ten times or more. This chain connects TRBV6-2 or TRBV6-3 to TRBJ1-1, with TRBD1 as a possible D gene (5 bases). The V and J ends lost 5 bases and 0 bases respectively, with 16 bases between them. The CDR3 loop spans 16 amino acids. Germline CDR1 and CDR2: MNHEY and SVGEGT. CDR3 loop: CASSTWGTPLNTEAFF. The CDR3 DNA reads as TGTGCCAGCAGTACGTGGGGGACGCCCCTGAACACTGAAGCTTTCTTT.